The present TCR beta chain was sequenced within a study of read filtering for tumor transcriptome and immune sequencing (TCRdb year 2020). Study-level background: The cohort had about 17 male and approximately 15 female patients with a mean age of about 71 years, ranging from roughly 45 to 85. By revised international staging, eight or nine patients were R-ISS I, over 15 were R-ISS II and about seven were R-ISS III. A main aim was a read-filtering strategy for immune repertoire data, specifically whether clonotypes supported by a single read should be removed. The study compared TCR repertoires from targeted immune repertoire sequencing and bulk whole-transcriptome sequencing run on the same bone marrow samples. TCR-region mapped reads per sample ranged from about 3.5 to 10.27 million with IR-seq versus only about 85 to 1273 with RNA-seq. Whole-transcriptome libraries were prepared with the TruSeq RNA Access Library Prep Kit after DNase treatment.

In its sample, this clonotype was seen many times. Its antigen remains undetermined. No quality values exist for individual bases; no much larger clone is one base distant. Starting from 400 to 450 ng RNA, TCR libraries were constructed with the Immunoverse kit using molecular barcoded adaptors that cover the alpha/delta and beta/gamma chains. The same RNA used for transcriptome sequencing was used for TCR library preparation. Sequencing of TCR libraries was carried out on an Illumina HiSeq 4000 with 2 x 150 cycles. The authors' pipeline ran thus. With MiXCR, TCR reads were aligned to human V, D, J and C references and assembled into CDR3 clonotypes, with quality filtering and error correction included. The tcR package in R was used for analysis of clonotype counts and gene usage diversity. For inspection of raw mapping reads, RNA-seq reads were mapped by STAR aligner version 2.5.3a onto GRCh37 of the human genome. To test how sequencing depth affects detected clonotypes, IR-seq fastq files were randomly downsampled with Seqtk 1.3. The public reads were reanalyzed by TCRdb: fastp trimming at Q25, MiXCR alignment, in-frame beta chains only. Rows with a matching CDR3 protein are joined into one entry that keeps the most common DNA and genes. It is TCRdb's table, rather than the study itself, that gives the V and J calls and clone size. The sample table shows tens of thousands of distinct CDR3 sequences, and roughly 20% are seen once. Of the sample, just over 15% falls within the top ten clones.

Bone marrow was sampled from every patient at the time of active disease. Isolation of bone marrow mononuclear cells was performed by Ficoll-Hypaque density gradient centrifugation. CD138-negative cells were obtained by negative selection after labeling with CD138 magnetic microbeads on a MACS separator, removing myeloma plasma cells. The purity of the isolated cells was checked by flow cytometry with CD138 antibodies on an Attune NxT. TRIzol reagent was used to extract total RNA, which was then quantified with a NanoDrop spectrophotometer. For each patient, the CD138-negative bone marrow sample underwent paired RNA-seq and IR-seq. Including the terminal cysteine and phenylalanine, the CDR3 comprises 13 residues. Solely the CDR3 DNA is kept, with 39 bases framed from the first base. V loses 8 bases of germline sequence and J loses 8 bases, and the interval between the two ends is 15 bases. From a lookup of the germline V gene, CDR1 and CDR2 are MNHEY and SVGAGI.

General study outcomes and caveats: Single-read clonotypes made up about four fifths of clonotypes but 3.5% to 4.5% of total reads in IR-seq, and 70% to 75% of clonotypes and about 45% of reads in RNA-seq. The correlation between IR-seq and RNA-seq shared clonotype proportions rose when single-read clonotypes were removed. The sorted CD138-negative fraction was not purified T cells but a mixed bone marrow immune population. Compared with RNA-seq, IR-seq captured clonotypes at much greater depth and more reliably, and a smaller IR-seq throughput was enough to identify most of the shared clonotypes.

Recombination connected TRBV6-5 to TRBJ1-4, with TRBD1 perhaps the D gene, on 5 matching bases. The sequenced material came from a population of CD138-negative cells sorted from bone marrow. Explained via the paper, the cell subset or site label denotes: bone marrow mononuclear cells depleted of CD138+ plasma/myeloma cells by negative magnetic selection. This receptor was taken from a donor aged 40 or over with multiple myeloma. The DNA reads TGTGCCAGCTCGACCCCGGGGGGAGAAAAACTGTTTTTT. Translated, this gives CASSTPGGEKLFF.